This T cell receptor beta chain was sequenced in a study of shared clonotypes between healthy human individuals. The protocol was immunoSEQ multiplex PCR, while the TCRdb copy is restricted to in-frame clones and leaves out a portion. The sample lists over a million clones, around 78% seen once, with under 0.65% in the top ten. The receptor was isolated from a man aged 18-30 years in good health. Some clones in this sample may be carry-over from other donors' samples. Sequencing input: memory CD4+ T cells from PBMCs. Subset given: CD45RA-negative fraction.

CDR3 DNA: TGTGCCAGCAGAGGCACCGGAGGGACCCAGTACTTC. It encodes CASRGTGGTQYF. V and J are TRBV27 and TRBJ2-5; a weak D match, TRBD2 (5 bases). V lost 6 bases to trimming and J lost 7 bases, with 12 bases between them. This CDR3 is built from 12 residues. The germline CDR1 and CDR2 sequences are MNHEY and SMNVEV (reference sequence).